This TCR beta chain originates from a study of T cell clonotyping in hematopoietic cell transplantation. Generated by immunoSEQ multiplex PCR, the TCRdb table keeps only in-frame clones and is missing some. The top ten clones hold approximately 4.9% of a sample with about 15,000 clones, roughly 94% of them seen once. The CDR3 is made up of 15 amino acids. With 6 bases clipped from V and 2 bases from J, the junction kept 6 bases outside the gene matches. Germline lookup yields CDR1 MNHEY and CDR2 SVGAGI. The receptor was derived from a male patient in his sixties who had an allogeneic stem cell transplant from an unrelated donor, so the T cells may come from the graft donor. Some clones in this sample may be carry-over from other donors' samples. The rearrangement links TRBV6-5 to TRBJ2-1; 8 nucleotides align to TRBD2. The starting material was PBMCs, obtained 30 days after allogeneic stem cell transplant. CDR3 amino acids: CASSRLAKPYNEQFF. CDR3 coding DNA: TGTGCCAGCAGCCGACTAGCGAAACCCTACAATGAGCAGTTCTTC.